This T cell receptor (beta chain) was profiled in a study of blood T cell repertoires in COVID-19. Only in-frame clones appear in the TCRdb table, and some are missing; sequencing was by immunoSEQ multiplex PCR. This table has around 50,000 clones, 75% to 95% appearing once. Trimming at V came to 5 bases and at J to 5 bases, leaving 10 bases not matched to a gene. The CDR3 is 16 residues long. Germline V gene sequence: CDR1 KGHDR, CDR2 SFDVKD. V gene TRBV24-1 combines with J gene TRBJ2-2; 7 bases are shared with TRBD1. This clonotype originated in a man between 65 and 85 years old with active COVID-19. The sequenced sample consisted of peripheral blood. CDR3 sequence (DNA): TGTGCCACCAGTGCCCCTGGGACAGACGTTACCGGGGAGCTGTTTTTT. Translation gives CATSAPGTDVTGELFF.